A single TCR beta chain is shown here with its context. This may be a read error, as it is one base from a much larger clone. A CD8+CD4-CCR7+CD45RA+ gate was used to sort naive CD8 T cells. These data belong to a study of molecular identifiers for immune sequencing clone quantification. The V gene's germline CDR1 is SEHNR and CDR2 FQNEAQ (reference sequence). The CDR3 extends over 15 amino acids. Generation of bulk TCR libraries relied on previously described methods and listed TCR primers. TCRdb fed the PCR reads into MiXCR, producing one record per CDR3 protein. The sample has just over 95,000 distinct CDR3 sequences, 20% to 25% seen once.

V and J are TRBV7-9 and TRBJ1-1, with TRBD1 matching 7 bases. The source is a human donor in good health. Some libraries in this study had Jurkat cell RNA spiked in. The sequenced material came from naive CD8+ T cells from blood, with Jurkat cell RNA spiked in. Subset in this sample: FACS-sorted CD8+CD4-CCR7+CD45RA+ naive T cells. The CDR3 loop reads CASSFSGGEYTEVFF. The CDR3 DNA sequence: TGTGCCAGCAGCTTCTCAGGGGGGGAGTACACTGAAGTTTTCTTT.